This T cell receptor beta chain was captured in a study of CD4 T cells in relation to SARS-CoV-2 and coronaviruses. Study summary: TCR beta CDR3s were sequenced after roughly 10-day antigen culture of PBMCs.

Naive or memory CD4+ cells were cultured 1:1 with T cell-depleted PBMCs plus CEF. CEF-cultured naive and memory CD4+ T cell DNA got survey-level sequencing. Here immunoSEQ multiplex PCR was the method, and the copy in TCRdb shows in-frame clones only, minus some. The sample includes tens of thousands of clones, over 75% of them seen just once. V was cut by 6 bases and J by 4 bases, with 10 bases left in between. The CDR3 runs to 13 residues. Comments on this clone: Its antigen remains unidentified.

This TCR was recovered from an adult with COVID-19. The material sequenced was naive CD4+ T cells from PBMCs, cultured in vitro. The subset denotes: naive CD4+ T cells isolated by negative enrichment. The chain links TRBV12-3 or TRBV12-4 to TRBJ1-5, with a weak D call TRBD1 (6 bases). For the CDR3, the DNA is TGTGCCAGCAGCCGAGACAGGAATCAGCCCCAGCATTTT. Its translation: CASSRDRNQPQHF.